Below are 8 T cell receptor beta chains sequenced from a single sample in a study of blood T cells in healthy people across ages. Through a sample-barcoded 5' primer and a J-beta primer mix, a second PCR was run for about 6 to 12 cycles. Each CDR3 protein is one row after TCRdb ran MiXCR on the 5' RACE reads. Among roughly 1,700,000 distinct CDR3 sequences, 28% were seen once, and the ten largest hold approximately 7.7%. Sequencing was done on a sample of blood. The receptors originated from a woman aged 25 to 39 in good health.

The rearrangement links TRBV5-1 to TRBJ2-7, with TRBD2 identical over 9 bases. Germline V gene data show CDR1 as SGHRS and CDR2 as YFSETQ. V was clipped by 7 bases and J by 2 bases; unmatched bases: 7. The CDR3 contains 14 residues. The CDR3 spells CASGEVAGAYEQYF. CDR3 coding DNA: TGCGCCAGCGGAGAGGTAGCGGGGGCCTACGAGCAGTACTTC.

This clonotype has more than one count but fewer than ten. The genes are TRBV28 and TRBJ1-6, with unresolved D. The CDR3 has 14 residues. The V end was cut by 10 bases, the J end by 7 bases, with 17 bases between. Germline CDR1 MDHEN, CDR2 SYDVKM. The CDR3 reads CATAPDSGNSPLHF. In nucleotides, the CDR3 is TGTGCCACCGCCCCCGACTCGGGGAATTCACCCCTCCACTTT.

This clonotype showed up just a few times. CDR3 nucleotide sequence: TGTGCCAGCAGCTTTCCCCAGGAGGGGCAATACGAGCAGTACTTC. Translating it yields CASSFPQEGQYEQYF. V is TRBV5-6 and J is TRBJ2-7; TRBD2 is a possible D gene (6 bases). The CDR3 extends over 15 amino acids. Trimming took 2 bases from V and 4 from J, leaving 16 bases between them. CDR1 and CDR2 from the germline V gene are SGHDT and YYEEEE.

In regard to this clonotype: Since a much larger clone is just one base distant, this may be a read error. This chain uses TRBV12-3 or TRBV12-4 with TRBJ2-7; TRBD2 matches at 7 bases. The CDR3 is made up of 13 amino acids. CDR3: CTSRAGTNYEQYF. The CDR3 coding sequence is TGTACCAGCAGAGCCGGGACTAACTACGAGCAGTACTTC.

This clonotype has only a few counts. V is TRBV7-2 and J is TRBJ2-1; D possibly corresponds to TRBD1 (6 bases). Per germline, CDR1 SGHTA and CDR2 FQGNSA. CDR3 size: 16 residues. V lost 0 bases to trimming and J lost 4 bases, with 13 bases between them. This CDR3 reads CASSLALSRGYNEQFF. CDR3 sequence (DNA): TGTGCCAGCAGCTTAGCGCTTAGTAGGGGGTACAATGAGCAGTTCTTC.

The rearrangement links TRBV30 to TRBJ2-1; weak D call: TRBD2 (5 bases). This CDR3 region has 14 residues. The V gene lost 2 bases and the J gene lost 9 bases, with 17 bases spanning the gap. From germline, CDR1 is GTSNPN and CDR2 SVGIG (reference sequence). CDR3 sequence (DNA): TGTGCCTGGAGTATAGGGCGGACGAGCGGTGAGCAGTTCTTC. Protein sequence: CAWSIGRTSGEQFF.

This clonotype was picked up a small number of times. V and J are TRBV12-3 or TRBV12-4 and TRBJ2-5; D is perhaps TRBD1 (6 bases). The CDR3 has 14 amino acids. V was pared by 6 bases and J by 1 base, with 12 bases between. CDR3 bases: TGTGCCAGCAGGCACGACAGGAGCCAAGAGACCCAGTACTTC. This gives the protein CASRHDRSQETQYF.

The chain joins TRBV7-2 to TRBJ1-5; a weak D match, TRBD1 (6 bases). The CDR3 is 15 residues long. Germline-derived CDR1 and CDR2 are SGHTA and FQGNSA. Deletions cut 1 base from V and 6 bases from J, with 13 bases between. This CDR3 is CASSLVPGVGQPQHF. CDR3 DNA: TGTGCCAGCAGCTTAGTACCAGGGGTTGGTCAGCCCCAGCATTTT.